The source of this T cell receptor (beta chain) is a study of blood T cell repertoires in COVID-19. V gave up 4 bases and J gave up 4 bases, with 17 bases separating them. This CDR3 region has 15 residues. Germline V gene data show CDR1 as SGHRS and CDR2 as YFSETQ. Sequencing was performed with immunoSEQ multiplex PCR; in TCRdb, only in-frame clones are kept and a portion is missing. This sample has about 260,000 clones, with approximately 84% found just once. The chain is built from TRBV5-1 and TRBJ2-5; weak D call: TRBD2 (5 bases). This receptor was obtained from a woman older than 75 with acute or convalescent COVID-19. Sequenced: peripheral blood. CDR3 bases: TGCGCCAGCAGCGTGAGGGCCCCAGGAGGAGAGACCCAGTACTTC. Translating gives CASSVRAPGGETQYF. Full variable domain (remainder filled in from reference TRBV5-1 and TRBJ2-5): KAGVTQTPRYLIKTRGQQVTLSCSPISGHRSVSWYQQTPGQGLQFLFEYFSETQRNKGNFPGRFSGRQFSNSRSEMNVSTLELGDSALYLCASSVRAPGGETQYFGPGTRLLVL.